The clone carrying this TCR beta chain was counted once. This record comes from a study of control samples from healthy donors and cancer patients. Assay used: immunoSEQ multiplex PCR; TCRdb lists only in-frame clones, some missing. The table has around 150,000 clones, roughly 90% seen once. The sequenced material came from blood. This receptor was taken from a man under 40 in good health.

CDR3: CASSYGGEGARSEQYF. Here the CDR3 DNA reads TGTGCCAGCAGTTACGGGGGAGAGGGGGCGAGAAGCGAGCAGTACTTC. This chain joins TRBV6-5 and TRBJ2-7; 7 nucleotides agree with TRBD1. This CDR3 has 16 residues. V trimming: 2 bases; J trimming: 6 bases; junction bases outside the gene matches: 13. Germline assignment: CDR1 MNHEY and CDR2 SVGAGI.